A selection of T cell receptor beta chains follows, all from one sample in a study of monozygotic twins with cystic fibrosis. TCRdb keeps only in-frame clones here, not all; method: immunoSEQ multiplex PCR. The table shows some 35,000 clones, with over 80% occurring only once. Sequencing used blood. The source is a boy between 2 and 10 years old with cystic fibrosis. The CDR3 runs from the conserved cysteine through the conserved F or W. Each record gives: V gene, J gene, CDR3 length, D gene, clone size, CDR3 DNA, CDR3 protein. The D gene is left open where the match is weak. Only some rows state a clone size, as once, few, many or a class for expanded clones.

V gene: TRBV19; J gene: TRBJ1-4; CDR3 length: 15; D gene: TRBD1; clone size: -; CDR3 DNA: TGTGCCAGTAGTATAGGGGGACAGGGGCGAGAAAAACTGTTTTTT; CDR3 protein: CASSIGGQGREKLFF
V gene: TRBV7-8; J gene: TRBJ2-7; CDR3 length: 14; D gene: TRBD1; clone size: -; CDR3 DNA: TGTGCCAGCAGCTTAGGAGGACAGGAGGTGTGGCAGTACTTC; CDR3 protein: CASSLGGQEVWQYF
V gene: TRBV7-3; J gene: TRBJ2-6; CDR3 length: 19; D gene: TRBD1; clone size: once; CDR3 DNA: TGTGCCAGCAGCTTACGGCCAGGGGGCTCCATCTCTGGGGCCAACGTCCTGACTTTC; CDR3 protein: CASSLRPGGSISGANVLTF
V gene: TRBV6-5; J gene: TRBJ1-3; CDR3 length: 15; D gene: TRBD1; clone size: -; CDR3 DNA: TGTGCCAGCAGTTACCAGGGGGTGTCTGGAAACACCATATATTTT; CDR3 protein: CASSYQGVSGNTIYF
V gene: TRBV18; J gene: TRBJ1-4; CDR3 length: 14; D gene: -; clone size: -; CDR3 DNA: TGTGCCAGCTCACTTGACAGAAATAATGAAAAACTGTTTTTT; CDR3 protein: CASSLDRNNEKLFF
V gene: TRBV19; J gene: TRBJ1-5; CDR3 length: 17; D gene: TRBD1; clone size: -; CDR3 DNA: TGTGCCAGTAGTATAGACGGACAGGGTTTAAGCAATCAGCCCCAGCATTTT; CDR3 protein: CASSIDGQGLSNQPQHF
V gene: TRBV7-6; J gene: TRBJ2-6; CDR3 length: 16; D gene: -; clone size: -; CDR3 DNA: TGTGCCAGCAGCACCGCAAGTTTCTCTGGGGCCAACGTCCTGACTTTC; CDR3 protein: CASSTASFSGANVLTF
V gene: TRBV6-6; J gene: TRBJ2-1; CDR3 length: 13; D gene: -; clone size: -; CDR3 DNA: TGTGCCAGCAGCCGACTAGGTCAAAATGAGCAGTTCTTC; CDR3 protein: CASSRLGQNEQFF
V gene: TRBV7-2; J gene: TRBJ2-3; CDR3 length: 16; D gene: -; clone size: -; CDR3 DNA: TGTGCCAGCAGCTTAGTATGGGACTTGAGCACAGATACGCAGTATTTT; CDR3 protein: CASSLVWDLSTDTQYF
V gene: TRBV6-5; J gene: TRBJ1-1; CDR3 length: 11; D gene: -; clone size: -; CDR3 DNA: TGTGCCAGCAGTTACGACGGCGGAGCTTTCTTT; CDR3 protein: CASSYDGGAFF
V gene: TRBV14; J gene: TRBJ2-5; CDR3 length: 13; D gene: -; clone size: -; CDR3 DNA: TGTGCCAGCAGCCAAACTAGAGGCCAGACCCAGTACTTC; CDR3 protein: CASSQTRGQTQYF
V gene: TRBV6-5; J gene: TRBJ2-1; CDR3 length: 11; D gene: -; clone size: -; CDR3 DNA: TGTGCCAGCAGGGATTTGAATGAGCAGTTCTTC; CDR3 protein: CASRDLNEQFF
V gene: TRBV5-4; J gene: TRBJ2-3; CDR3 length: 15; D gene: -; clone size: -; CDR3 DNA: TGTGCCAGCAGCCTGGGGGCACCCAAGACAGATACGCAGTATTTT; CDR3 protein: CASSLGAPKTDTQYF
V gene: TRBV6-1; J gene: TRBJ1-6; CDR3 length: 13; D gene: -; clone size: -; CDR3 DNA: TGTGCCAACGGGACACCCGATAATTCACCCCTCCACTTT; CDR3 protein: CANGTPDNSPLHF
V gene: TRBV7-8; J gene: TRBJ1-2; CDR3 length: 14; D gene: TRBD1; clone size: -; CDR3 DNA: TGTGCCAGCAGCTTAGGACAGGGACGTTATGGCTACACCTTC; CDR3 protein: CASSLGQGRYGYTF
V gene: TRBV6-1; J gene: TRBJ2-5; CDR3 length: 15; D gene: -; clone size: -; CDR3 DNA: TGTGCCAGCAGTGAAAGTTTGGGGGCCGGAGGGACCCAGTACTTC; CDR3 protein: CASSESLGAGGTQYF
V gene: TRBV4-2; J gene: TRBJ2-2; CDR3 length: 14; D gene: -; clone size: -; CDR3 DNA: TGTGCCAGCAGCCAAGTTTGGGAAATCGGGGAGCTGTTTTTT; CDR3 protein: CASSQVWEIGELFF
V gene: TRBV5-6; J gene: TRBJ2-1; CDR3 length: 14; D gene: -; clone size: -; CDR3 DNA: TGTGCCAGCAGCTGGGGGACGCAATACAATGAGCAGTTCTTC; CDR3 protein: CASSWGTQYNEQFF
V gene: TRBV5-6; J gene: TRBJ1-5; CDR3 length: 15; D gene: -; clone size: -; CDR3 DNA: TGTGCCAGCAGCTTGGGGTGGGGGGGCAATCAGCCCCAGCATTTT; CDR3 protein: CASSLGWGGNQPQHF
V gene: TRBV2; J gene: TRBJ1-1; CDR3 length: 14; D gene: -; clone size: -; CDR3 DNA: TGTGCCAGCAGTGAGGGGAGGGTAAACACTGAAGCTTTCTTT; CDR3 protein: CASSEGRVNTEAFF
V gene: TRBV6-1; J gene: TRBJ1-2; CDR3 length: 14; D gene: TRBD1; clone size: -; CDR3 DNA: TGTGCCAGCAGTGACGGACAGGGGGACTATGGCTACACCTTC; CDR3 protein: CASSDGQGDYGYTF
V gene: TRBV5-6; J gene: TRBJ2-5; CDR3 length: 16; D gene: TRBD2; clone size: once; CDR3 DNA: TGTGCCAGCAGCTGGCGAGGGGTAGCGGGGCAAGAGACCCAGTACTTC; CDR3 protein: CASSWRGVAGQETQYF
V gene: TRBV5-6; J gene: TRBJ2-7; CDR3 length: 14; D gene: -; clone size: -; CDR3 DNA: TGTGCCAGCAGCTTGTGGGTACGGTCCTACGAGCAGTACTTC; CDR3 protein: CASSLWVRSYEQYF
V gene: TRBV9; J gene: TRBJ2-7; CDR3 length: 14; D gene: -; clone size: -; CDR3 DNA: TGTGCCAGCAGCGTAGAACAGGGCTCCTACGAGCAGTACTTC; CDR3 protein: CASSVEQGSYEQYF
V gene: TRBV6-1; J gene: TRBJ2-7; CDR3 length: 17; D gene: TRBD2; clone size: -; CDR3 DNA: TGTGCCAGCAGTGAAGAGGCTAGCGGGGGGCTAGGGTACGAGCAGTACTTC; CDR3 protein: CASSEEASGGLGYEQYF